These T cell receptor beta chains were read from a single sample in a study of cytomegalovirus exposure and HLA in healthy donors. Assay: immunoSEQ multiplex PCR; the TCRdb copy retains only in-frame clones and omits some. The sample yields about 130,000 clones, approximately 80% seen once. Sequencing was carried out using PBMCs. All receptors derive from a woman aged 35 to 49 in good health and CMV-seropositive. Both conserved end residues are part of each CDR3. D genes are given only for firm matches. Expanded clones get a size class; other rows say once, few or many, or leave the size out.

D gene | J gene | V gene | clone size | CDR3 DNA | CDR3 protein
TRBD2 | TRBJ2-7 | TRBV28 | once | TGTGCCAGCAGGCCAGCGGGAGGTCAGTCGTTGCAGTACTTC | CASRPAGGQSLQYF
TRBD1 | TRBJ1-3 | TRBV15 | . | TGTGCCACCAGCAGCGACAGGGGGCCTGGAAACACCATATATTTT | CATSSDRGPGNTIYF
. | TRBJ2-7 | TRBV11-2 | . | TGTGCCAGCAGTACCGGTTACGCGACCTACGAGCAGTACTTC | CASSTGYATYEQYF
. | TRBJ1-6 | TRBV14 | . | TGTGCCAGCAGCCAAGAAGCCGCTTATTCACCCCTCCACTTT | CASSQEAAYSPLHF
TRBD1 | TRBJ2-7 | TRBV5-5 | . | TGTGCCAGCAGCTTCGGAACAGGGGATTACGAGCAGTACTTC | CASSFGTGDYEQYF
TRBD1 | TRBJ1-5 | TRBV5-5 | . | TGTGCCAGCAGCTTGGAGGGACAGAACACAAAGACGCCCCAGCATTTT | CASSLEGQNTKTPQHF
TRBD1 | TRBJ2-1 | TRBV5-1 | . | TGCGCCAGCAGTCGACAGGGGGCCGTAGATGAGCAGTTCTTC | CASSRQGAVDEQFF
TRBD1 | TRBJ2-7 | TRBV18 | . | TGTGCCAGCTCACGCCAATTCACGGACAGGGGGCTTTGGTACGAGCAGTACTTC | CASSRQFTDRGLWYEQYF
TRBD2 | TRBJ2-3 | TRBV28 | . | TGTGCCAGCAGTTTACTAGCGGGAGTGGATACGCAGTATTTT | CASSLLAGVDTQYF
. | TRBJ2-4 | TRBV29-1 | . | TGCAGCGGCCTTCTACAGGGGGGGGGAGCCAAAAACATTCAGTACTTC | CSGLLQGGGAKNIQYF
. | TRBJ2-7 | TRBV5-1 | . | TGCGCCAGCAGCCACAGGGGGGGGTACGAGCAGTACTTC | CASSHRGGYEQYF
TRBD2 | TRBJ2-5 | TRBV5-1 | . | TGCGCCAGCAGCTCCTCGACTAGCGGGGAGACCCAGTACTTC | CASSSSTSGETQYF
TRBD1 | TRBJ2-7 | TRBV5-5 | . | TGTGCCAGCGACCGGGACAGGGTGGGGTACGAGCAGTACTTC | CASDRDRVGYEQYF
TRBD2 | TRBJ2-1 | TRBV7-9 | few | TGTGCCAGCAGCTCCATTAGCGGGAGGGCCCAGGGGCAGTTCTTC | CASSSISGRAQGQFF
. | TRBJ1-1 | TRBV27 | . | TGTGCCAGCAGTTTTTTCAGGGACACTGAAGCTTTCTTT | CASSFFRDTEAFF
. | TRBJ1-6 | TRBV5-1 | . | TGCGCCAGCAGCCCGGGGGGGCGGGAGAATTCACCCCTCCACTTT | CASSPGGRENSPLHF
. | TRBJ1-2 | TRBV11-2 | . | TGTGCCAGCAGCTCACCTCAGGGCCCACGAGGTTATGGCTACACCTTC | CASSSPQGPRGYGYTF
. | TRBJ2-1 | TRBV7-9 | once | TGTGCCAGCAGTTCCGAGTACAATGAGCAGTTCTTC | CASSSEYNEQFF
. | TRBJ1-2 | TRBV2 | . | TGTGCCAGCAGTGAAGCGCTCGGGGGAAACGGCTATGGCTACACCTTC | CASSEALGGNGYGYTF
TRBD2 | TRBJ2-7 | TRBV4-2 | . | TGTGCCAGCAGCCAAGATGTAGCGGGGTCCTACGAGCAGTACTTC | CASSQDVAGSYEQYF
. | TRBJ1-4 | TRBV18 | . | TGTGCCAGCTCAACTCAGGGTTCGACTAATGAAAAACTGTTTTTT | CASSTQGSTNEKLFF
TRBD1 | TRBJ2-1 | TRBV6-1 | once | TGTGCCAGCAGTGAACAGGGGGCGGCCAATGAGCAGTTCTTC | CASSEQGAANEQFF
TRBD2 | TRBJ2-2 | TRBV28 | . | TGTGCCAGCAGTTTTCGGACTAGCGGGGGCCAGAACACCGGGGAGCTGTTTTTT | CASSFRTSGGQNTGELFF
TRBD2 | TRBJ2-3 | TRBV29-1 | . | TGCAGCGTTGAAGATCGAGCTAGCGGGGGAACGCAGTATTTT | CSVEDRASGGTQYF
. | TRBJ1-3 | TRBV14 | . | TGTGCCAGCAGCCAAGACCTAGGGAGATCTGGAAACACCATATATTTT | CASSQDLGRSGNTIYF
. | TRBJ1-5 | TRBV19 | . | TGTGCCAGTAGTATAGCGGCAGGGAGCAATCAGCCCCAGCATTTT | CASSIAAGSNQPQHF
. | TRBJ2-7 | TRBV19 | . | TGTGCCAGTAGTTCCCAGGGTGACGAGCAGTACTTC | CASSSQGDEQYF
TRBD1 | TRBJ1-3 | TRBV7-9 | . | TGTGCCAGCAGCCGAGACAGGGAACCTGGAAACACCATATATTTT | CASSRDREPGNTIYF
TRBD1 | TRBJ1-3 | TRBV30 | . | TGTGCCTGGAGCTTCGGGACAGGGGGCGCGAAAGGAAACACCATATATTTT | CAWSFGTGGAKGNTIYF